This TCR beta chain derives from a study of CD8 T cells in Susac syndrome. TCR beta sequencing covered blood CD8+ and CD4+ T cells. An amount of RNA that ranged from about 0.45 to 1 ug was reverse transcribed with random hexamers. Multiplex PCR with immunoSEQ amplified the TCR beta CDR3 across 54 Vbeta and 13 Jbeta. TCRdb passed the immunoSEQ multiplex PCR reads through MiXCR, listing each CDR3 protein once. The repertoire holds some 170,000 distinct CDR3 sequences, approximately 95% seen once, with 0.08% to 0.11% in the top ten. This receptor was taken from a human donor in good health. Specimen: CD4+ T cells from PBMCs.

CDR3 DNA: TGTGCCAGCTCGAGGGGAGGGAGCAATCAGCCCCAGCATTTT. Residues: CASSRGGSNQPQHF. The genes are TRBV18 and TRBJ1-5, with D maybe TRBD1 (5 bases). Trimming took off 6 bases at V and 1 base at J, with 10 bases between the two ends. Germline CDR1 KGHSH, CDR2 LQKENI. This CDR3 has 14 amino acids.